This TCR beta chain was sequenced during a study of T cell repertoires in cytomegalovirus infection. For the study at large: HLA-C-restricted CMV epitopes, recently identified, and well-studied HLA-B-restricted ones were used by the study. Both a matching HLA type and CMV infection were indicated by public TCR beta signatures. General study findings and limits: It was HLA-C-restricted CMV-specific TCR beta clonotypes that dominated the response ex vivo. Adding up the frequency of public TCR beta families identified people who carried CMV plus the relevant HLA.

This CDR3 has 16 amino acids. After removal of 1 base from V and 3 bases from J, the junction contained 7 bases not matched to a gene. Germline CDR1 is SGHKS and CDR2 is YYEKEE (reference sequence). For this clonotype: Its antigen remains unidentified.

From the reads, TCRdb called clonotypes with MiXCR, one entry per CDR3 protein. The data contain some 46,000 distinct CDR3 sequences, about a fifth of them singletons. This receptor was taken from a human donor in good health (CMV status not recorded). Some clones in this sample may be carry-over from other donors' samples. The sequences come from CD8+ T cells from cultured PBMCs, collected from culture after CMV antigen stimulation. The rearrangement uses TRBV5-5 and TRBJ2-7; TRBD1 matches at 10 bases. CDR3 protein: CASSLLSGTGDYEQYF. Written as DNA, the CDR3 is TGTGCCAGCAGCTTGTTATCCGGGACAGGGGACTACGAGCAGTACTTC.